This TCR beta chain is drawn from a study of blood T cell repertoires in COVID-19. The authors' processing: For nucleated cells, counts were estimated from reference gene primer amplification. Here immunoSEQ multiplex PCR was the method, and the copy in TCRdb shows in-frame clones only, minus some. The D gene and trimming were derived from the DNA, and the V and J assignments and clone size from that table. Of tens of thousands of clones detected, 70% to 85% appear once; the ten largest clones hold roughly 36%. Germline CDR1 reads SGHTA; CDR2 reads FQGNSA. The CDR3 is 18 amino acids. V dropped 4 bases and J dropped 3; count of bases not matched to a gene: 5.

Sequencing was done on a sample of peripheral blood. V gene TRBV7-2 combines with J gene TRBJ2-2, with 16 bases aligning to TRBD2. The receptor was derived from a woman in her 70s with acute or convalescent COVID-19. CDR3 sequence: CASSSGLAGGMYTGELFF. The CDR3 DNA follows: TGTGCCAGCAGCTCGGGACTAGCGGGAGGGATGTACACCGGGGAGCTGTTTTTT.